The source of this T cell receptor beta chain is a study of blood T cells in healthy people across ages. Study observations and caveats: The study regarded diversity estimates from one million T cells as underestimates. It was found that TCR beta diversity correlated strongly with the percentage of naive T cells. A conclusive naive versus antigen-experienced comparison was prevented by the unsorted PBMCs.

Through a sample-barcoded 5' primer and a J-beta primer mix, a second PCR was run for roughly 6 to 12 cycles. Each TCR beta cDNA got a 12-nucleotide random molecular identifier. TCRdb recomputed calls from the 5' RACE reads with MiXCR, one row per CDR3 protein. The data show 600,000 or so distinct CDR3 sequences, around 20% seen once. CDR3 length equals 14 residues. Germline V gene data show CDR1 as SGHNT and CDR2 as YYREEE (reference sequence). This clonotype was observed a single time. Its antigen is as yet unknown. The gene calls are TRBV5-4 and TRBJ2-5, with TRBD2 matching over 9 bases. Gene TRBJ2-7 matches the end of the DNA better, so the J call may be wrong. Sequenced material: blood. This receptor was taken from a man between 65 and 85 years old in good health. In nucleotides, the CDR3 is TGTGCCAGCAGCTCCCGGACTAGCGACTACGAGCAGTACTTC. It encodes CASSSRTSDYEQYF.